The clone carrying this T cell receptor (beta chain) occurred once. The entry originates in a study of cytomegalovirus exposure and HLA in healthy donors. Trimming shortened V by 1 base and J by 14 bases, and 17 bases separated the two germline ends. CDR1 and CDR2 (germline): SGHVS, FQNEAQ. The CDR3 totals 13 residues. PCR was performed using 60 Vbeta and 13 Jbeta primers. Some clones are missing from TCRdb's copy, which holds only in-frame ones; the method was immunoSEQ multiplex PCR. This table holds about 190,000 clones, roughly 82% found once. The clonotype originates from a woman aged 50 to 60 in good health and CMV-seropositive. The sequencing input was PBMCs. This chain joins TRBV7-8 and TRBJ1-2, with no clear D. CDR3 coding DNA: TGTGCCAGCAGCTTAGGACCCGCACTCGGGAGTACCTTC. Translating gives CASSLGPALGSTF.